This entry concerns a single TCR beta chain. The antigen is unknown. The study sampled nominally healthy donors, though unrecorded immune exposures were likely. These data belong to a study of cytomegalovirus exposure and HLA in healthy donors. Findings and limits, study-wide: In a later analysis, an Asian-associated ancestry cluster reportedly showed fewer N-insertions than the approximately 660-donor mean. Listed as cytomegalovirus-associated were 170 or so TCR beta chains. Confirmation in vitro established that a few CMV-associated chains were specific for CMV antigens.

With 60 Vbeta and 13 Jbeta primers, the PCR was carried out. This table comes from immunoSEQ multiplex PCR, and its TCRdb copy is limited to in-frame clones, with some not included. The sample consists of under 250,000 clones, around 85% of them appearing once. V was trimmed by 6 bases and J by 3 bases, leaving 11 bases between them. CDR1 SQVTM and CDR2 ANQGSEA come from the germline V gene. The CDR3 has 13 amino acids. This rearrangement joins TRBV29-1 to TRBJ2-2; D is possibly TRBD2 (7 bases). The sample was PBMCs. The source is a human donor in good health. The CDR3: CSVGGRYTGELFF. In DNA form, the CDR3 reads TGCAGCGTGGGGGGGCGCTACACCGGGGAGCTGTTTTTT.